One and the same sample provided the 17 T cell receptor beta chains below, sequenced in a study of blood T cells in healthy people across ages (dated by TCRdb to between 2014 and 2017). Libraries were prepared through 5' RACE. Sequencing was performed on an Illumina HiSeq 2500. A second roughly 6 to 12 cycle PCR used a sample-barcoded 5' primer and a J-beta primer mix. TCRdb's own reprocessing of the public reads used fastp at Q25 and MiXCR and kept productive beta chains. A single entry per CDR3 protein holds the most common genes and DNA from its merged rows. The sample records 1 million or so distinct CDR3 sequences, less than 25% of which are singletons. Approximately 0.79% of the sample rests with the top ten. This sample also appeared in a second study, on T cells of mothers and their children.

The sequencing input was blood. These TCRs come from a girl aged 2-15 years in good health.

With regard to this clonotype: One end of the junction varies from germline; a read error may be responsible. This chain uses TRBV5-1 with TRBJ2-1; 11 bases agree with TRBD2. Looked up from germline, CDR1 is SGHRS and CDR2 is YFSETQ. This CDR3 spans 18 amino acids. CDR3 coding DNA: TGCGCCGGCAGCGCCGAACTAGCGGGAGATCCGGGTGATGTTGAGCAGTTCTTC. Translation gives CAGSAELAGDPGDVEQFF.

The chain combines TRBV9 with TRBJ1-2; a weak D match, TRBD1 (5 bases). Germline assignment: CDR1 SGDLS and CDR2 YYNGEE. The CDR3 is 14 amino acids. V lost 0 bases to trimming and J lost 4 bases, with 10 bases between them. The CDR3 reads CASSVGEGFYGYTF. CDR3 nucleotide sequence: TGTGCCAGCAGCGTAGGTGAGGGGTTCTATGGCTACACCTTC.

This sequence joins TRBV4-1 and TRBJ2-5, with D possibly matching TRBD1 (5 bases). The DNA end lines up better with TRBJ2-1; the J call may be wrong. The CDR3 spans 14 residues. The germline V gene has CDR1 MGHRA and CDR2 YSYEKL. The CDR3 DNA reads TGCGCCAGCAGCCAAAGGACAACCTACAATGAGCAGTTCTTC. Protein: CASSQRTTYNEQFF.

In DNA form, the CDR3 reads TGCAGTGCTAGAGCACAGGGGGCGGACGAGCAGTACTTC. Protein sequence: CSARAQGADEQYF. The J gene is TRBJ2-7, the V gene TRBV20-1; 9 bases match TRBD1. The CDR3 spans 13 residues. J gave up 5 bases and V 1 base, and 3 bases lay outside the gene matches. Germline lookup yields CDR1 DFQATT and CDR2 SNEGSKA (reference sequence).

This clonotype showed up just a few times. This chain joins TRBV28 and TRBJ1-5; maybe TRBD1 (5 bases). The CDR3 runs 16 residues. CDR1 and CDR2 from the germline V gene are MDHEN and SYDVKM. V was clipped by 5 bases and J by 0 bases, with 14 bases between them. CDR3 nucleotide sequence: TGTGCCAGCAGTCTTACGTCGGGGCATAGCAATCAGCCCCAGCATTTT. Its translation is CASSLTSGHSNQPQHF. Full variable domain (remainder filled in from reference TRBV28 and TRBJ1-5): DVKVTQSSRYLVKRTGEKVFLECVQDMDHENMFWYRQDPGLGLRLIYFSYDVKMKEKGDIPEGYSVSREKKERFSLILESASTNQTSMYLCASSLTSGHSNQPQHFGDGTRLSIL.

This sequence joins TRBV2 and TRBJ2-5; no clear D. Trimming shortened V by 5 bases and J by 5 bases, and 12 bases separated the two germline ends. The V gene's germline CDR1 is SNHLY and CDR2 FYNNEI. The CDR3 is 13 amino acids. CDR3: CASSRLLPETQYF. The CDR3 DNA is TGTGCCAGCAGTCGACTTCTGCCGGAGACCCAGTACTTC.

The table lists this clonotype with a few counts. The chain has TRBV6-5 and TRBJ2-7, with a weak D call TRBD2 (7 bases). The CDR3 has 15 residues. Germline loops: CDR1 MNHEY, CDR2 SVGAGI. V shed 6 bases and J shed 7 bases, with 22 bases lying between them. DNA of the CDR3: TGTGCCAGCAGCCGAAGGGGGGGGCCGCCGAGGGAGCAGTACTTC. It codes for CASSRRGGPPREQYF.

The chain uses TRBV20-1 and TRBJ2-1, with a weak D call TRBD1 (5 bases). The CDR3 sequence is 15 residues long. Germline CDR1 DFQATT, CDR2 SNEGSKA (reference sequence). The V end lost 0 bases, the J end lost 4 bases, and 13 bases lay between the germline ends. CDR3 in amino acids: CSARETTAPYNEQFF. The CDR3 region has the DNA TGCAGTGCTAGAGAGACGACAGCACCTTACAATGAGCAGTTCTTC.

To note about this clonotype: One end of the junction is discordant with germline, which a read error may explain. The chain employs TRBV5-1 and TRBJ2-1, with a weak D call TRBD2 (5 bases). CDR1 and CDR2 from the germline V gene are SGHRS and YFSETQ. The CDR3 loop spans 15 amino acids. The CDR3 DNA reads TGCGCCAGCAGCTTGGATCTAGCTGGGTACAATGAGCAGCTCTTC. Translated, it gives CASSLDLAGYNEQLF.

This clonotype has a single count. V gene TRBV13 combines with J gene TRBJ2-5; 9 bases align to TRBD1. The CDR3 covers 14 residues. V dropped 8 bases and J dropped 9; count of bases not matched to a gene: 13. The germline V gene has CDR1 PRHDT and CDR2 FYEKMQ (reference sequence). The DNA for the CDR3 is TGTGCCAGCTCTTTCGAGGGACAGGGCTTCGCCCAGTACTTC. Translated, it gives CASSFEGQGFAQYF.

This clonotype appeared a single time. A junction end diverges from the germline sequence, so it may reflect a read error. V is TRBV25-1 and J is TRBJ1-3; D is uncertain. This CDR3 spans 13 amino acids. Per the germline V gene, CDR1 is MGHDK and CDR2 is SYGVNS. CDR3 DNA: TGTGCCAGCAGGCAGAACTCTGGAAACGCCATATATTTT. Translated: CASRQNSGNAIYF.

This chain joins TRBV5-1 and TRBJ2-2, with D unclear. The V and J ends lost 0 bases and 6 bases respectively, with 9 bases between them. The CDR3 is 14 amino acids. The germline CDR1 and CDR2 sequences are SGHRS and YFSETQ. The DNA of the CDR3 is TGCGCCAGCAGCTTGGGTCGCTTACCCGGGGAGCTGTTTTTT. Amino acids: CASSLGRLPGELFF. Combining the CDR3 with reference TRBV5-1 and TRBJ2-2 gives the whole variable domain KAGVTQTPRYLIKTRGQQVTLSCSPISGHRSVSWYQQTPGQGLQFLFEYFSETQRNKGNFPGRFSGRQFSNSRSEMNVSTLELGDSALYLCASSLGRLPGELFFGEGSRLTVL.

The chain carries TRBV29-1 and TRBJ1-1; D unresolved. This CDR3 is 16 amino acids long. V lost 5 bases to trimming and J lost 4 bases, with 23 bases between them. Germline lookup yields CDR1 SQVTM and CDR2 ANQGSEA. CDR3 region: CSVMAGKSAILTEAFF. The CDR3 DNA sequence: TGCAGCGTTATGGCGGGGAAAAGTGCAATTCTCACTGAAGCTTTCTTT.

There are a few counts of this clonotype. This chain connects TRBV5-1 to TRBJ1-4; D unresolved. Germline CDR1 is SGHRS and CDR2 is YFSETQ. This CDR3 spans 14 amino acids. V shed 4 bases and J shed 5 bases, with 12 bases lying between them. The CDR3 DNA reads TGCGCCAGCAGCGGAGCAGCCAAAAATGAAAAACTGTTTTTT. Encoded protein: CASSGAAKNEKLFF.

This clonotype was seen at least ten times. This chain uses TRBV2 with TRBJ2-7, with D hard to call. V lost 8 bases to trimming and J lost 4 bases, with 21 bases between them. The germline CDR1 and CDR2 sequences are SNHLY and FYNNEI. The CDR3 has 15 amino acids. The CDR3 region is CASQTFPSPTYEQYF. CDR3 nucleotide sequence: TGTGCCAGCCAAACTTTTCCTTCACCGACATACGAGCAGTACTTC.

The chain couples TRBV7-9 to TRBJ1-5; D is perhaps TRBD1 (5 bases). CDR1 and CDR2 from the germline V gene are SEHNR and FQNEAQ (reference sequence). This CDR3 is built from 14 residues. V was pared by 5 bases and J by 5 bases, with 13 bases between. The CDR3 nucleotides are TGTGCCAGCAGCCGGGACGGCGGGGATCAGCCCCAGCATTTT. It codes for CASSRDGGDQPQHF.

This clonotype showed up just a few times. The chain recombines TRBV11-1 with TRBJ1-1; 7 bases align to TRBD1. The junction had 12 bases not matched to a gene; V was cut back by 5 bases and J by 3 bases. Germline V CDR1 and CDR2: SGHAT, FQDESV (reference sequence). There are 16 residues in the CDR3. CDR3 sequence: CASSRGRGFAYTEAFF. As DNA, the CDR3 is TGTGCCAGCAGCCGCGGCAGGGGGTTCGCCTACACTGAAGCTTTCTTT.